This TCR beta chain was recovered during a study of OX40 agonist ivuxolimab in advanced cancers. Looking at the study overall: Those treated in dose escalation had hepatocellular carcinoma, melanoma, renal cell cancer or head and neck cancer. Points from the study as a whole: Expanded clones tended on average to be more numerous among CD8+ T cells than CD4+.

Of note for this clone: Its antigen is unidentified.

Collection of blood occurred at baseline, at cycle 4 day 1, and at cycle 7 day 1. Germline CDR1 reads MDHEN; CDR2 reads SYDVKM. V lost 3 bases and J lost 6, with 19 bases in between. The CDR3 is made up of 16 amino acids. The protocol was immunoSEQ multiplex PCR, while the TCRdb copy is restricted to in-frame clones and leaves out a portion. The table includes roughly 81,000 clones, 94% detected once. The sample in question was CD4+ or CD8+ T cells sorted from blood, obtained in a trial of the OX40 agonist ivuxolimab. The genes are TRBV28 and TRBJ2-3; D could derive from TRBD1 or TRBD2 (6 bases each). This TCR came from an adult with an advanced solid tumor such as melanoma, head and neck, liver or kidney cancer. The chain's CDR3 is CASSFFLGGSRDTQYF. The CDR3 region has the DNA TGTGCCAGCAGTTTTTTCCTAGGGGGGTCCCGGGATACGCAGTATTTT.